These 32 T cell receptor beta chains came from one sample sequenced in a study of shared clonotypes between healthy human individuals. The naive CD8 fraction comprised CD45RO-negative cells positively selected for CCR7 and excluded terminally differentiated effector memory CD45RA+ cells. Clones were sequenced by immunoSEQ multiplex PCR, and TCRdb holds only the in-frame ones, with some missing. In the table there are about 580,000 clones, 95% to 98% of which are singletons. Sequenced sample: naive CD8+ T cells sorted from blood. The origin of the receptors is a man younger than 45 in good health.

The chain recombines TRBV28 with TRBJ1-2, with D possibly being TRBD1 (6 bases). V was trimmed by 3 bases and J by 4 bases, leaving 9 bases between them. CDR1 MDHEN and CDR2 SYDVKM come from the germline V gene. The CDR3 consists of 13 residues. The CDR3 coding sequence is TGTGCCAGCAGTTTTGGGGGCCGCTATGGCTACACCTTC. Protein sequence: CASSFGGRYGYTF.

This chain links TRBV7-9 with TRBJ2-7; 8 bases fit TRBD2. Germline V gives CDR1 SEHNR, CDR2 FQNEAQ (reference sequence). Losses at the gene ends were 6 bases for V and 0 bases for J; bases not matched to a gene: 10. The CDR3 extends over 16 amino acids. Here the CDR3 reads CASSPRGGLSSYEQYF. CDR3 in DNA: TGTGCCAGCAGTCCACGGGGGGGCCTGAGCTCCTACGAGCAGTACTTC.

V is TRBV4-1 and J is TRBJ1-1; D call uncertain. The V and J ends lost 4 bases and 11 bases respectively, with 17 bases between them. The CDR3 is made up of 13 amino acids. In germline, CDR1 is MGHRA, CDR2 YSYEKL. The CDR3 region has the DNA TGCGCCAGCAGCCCAGTGTCTTCCCTCAGTGCTTTCTTT. Translated, it gives CASSPVSSLSAFF.

The V and J genes are TRBV4-1 and TRBJ2-7, with 9 bases lining up with TRBD2. Losses at the gene ends were 1 base for V and 3 bases for J; bases not matched to a gene: 4. The CDR3 runs 15 residues. Germline CDR1 reads MGHRA; CDR2 reads YSYEKL. The CDR3 DNA is TGCGCCAGCAGCCAAGCTAGCGGGGCCTACTACGAGCAGTACTTC. It translates to CASSQASGAYYEQYF.

The V gene is TRBV5-1, the J gene TRBJ2-5; D is possibly TRBD1 (6 bases). The CDR3 has 15 amino acids. V gave up 2 bases and J gave up 5 bases, with 16 bases separating them. Per the germline V gene, CDR1 is SGHRS and CDR2 is YFSETQ. The CDR3 region has the DNA TGCGCCAGCAGCTTTTTGGACAGCCGAGGGGAGACCCAGTACTTC. This sequence encodes CASSFLDSRGETQYF.

This rearrangement joins TRBV7-9 to TRBJ2-7; the D gene is possibly TRBD1 (5 bases). The CDR3 contains 15 residues. The V gene's germline CDR1 is SEHNR and CDR2 FQNEAQ (reference sequence). V lost 5 bases and J lost 2, with 16 bases in between. In nucleotides, the CDR3 is TGTGCCAGCAGCCACCCCCAGGGTCCGGCCTACGAGCAGTACTTC. Its translation is CASSHPQGPAYEQYF. Filled out from reference TRBV7-9 and TRBJ2-7, the complete variable domain reads DTGVSQNPRHKITKRGQNVTFRCDPISEHNRLYWYRQTLGQGPEFLTYFQNEAQLEKSRLLSDRFSAERPKGSFSTLEIQRTEQGDSAMYLCASSHPQGPAYEQYFGPGTRLTVT.

This clone was detected once. The CDR3: CASSQEAPGVDTQYF. Written as DNA, the CDR3 is TGCGCCAGCAGCCAAGAGGCCCCTGGGGTAGATACGCAGTATTTT. The chain combines TRBV4-1 with TRBJ2-3; D is ambiguous. V lost 0 bases and J lost 5, with 12 bases in between. The CDR3 is made up of 15 amino acids. The germline V gene has CDR1 MGHRA and CDR2 YSYEKL.

This sequence joins TRBV11-2 and TRBJ2-7, with no clear D. The CDR3 runs to 13 residues. The V and J ends lost 5 bases and 1 base respectively, with 9 bases between them. CDR1 is SGHAT and CDR2 is FQNNGV in the germline V gene. CDR3 amino acids: CASSPLVSYEQYF. The CDR3 coding sequence is TGTGCCAGCAGCCCCCTAGTTTCCTACGAGCAGTACTTC.

A single count supports this clone. The chain is built from TRBV6-1 and TRBJ2-7; D gene uncertain. Trimming removed 1 base at V and 5 bases at J, with 12 bases between. The CDR3 covers 14 residues. Per germline, CDR1 MNHNS and CDR2 SASEGT. The DNA for the CDR3 is TGTGCCAGCAGTGAAGACCGCCATAGGGACGAGCAGTACTTC. Residues: CASSEDRHRDEQYF.

This clone was recorded only once. The rearrangement links TRBV5-1 to TRBJ2-7; tentative D call: TRBD1 (6 bases). Germline V gene sequence: CDR1 SGHRS, CDR2 YFSETQ. The length of the CDR3 is 13 residues. Trimming cost V 5 bases and J 1 base, with 10 bases left between them. The CDR3 spells CASRGQRSYEQYF. CDR3 nucleotides: TGCGCCAGCAGAGGACAGAGGTCCTACGAGCAGTACTTC. The full variable domain, in which reference TRBV5-1 and TRBJ2-7 provide the parts outside the CDR3, is KAGVTQTPRYLIKTRGQQVTLSCSPISGHRSVSWYQQTPGQGLQFLFEYFSETQRNKGNFPGRFSGRQFSNSRSEMNVSTLELGDSALYLCASRGQRSYEQYFGPGTRLTVT.

In the case of this clone: At the DNA level, this CDR3 is encoded by other sequences in the same sample as well. The rearrangement joins TRBV27 to TRBJ2-7; 7 nucleotides line up with TRBD2. CDR1 and CDR2 from the germline V gene are MNHEY and SMNVEV (reference sequence). The CDR3 sequence is 14 residues long. The V segment lost 2 bases and the J segment 3 bases; nucleotides outside the gene matches: 4. The CDR3 reads CASSLLAASYEQYF. The CDR3 DNA sequence: TGTGCCAGCAGTTTACTAGCGGCCAGCTACGAGCAGTACTTC.

This chain joins TRBV11-2 and TRBJ1-2; D not resolved. Germline loops: CDR1 SGHAT, CDR2 FQNNGV. The CDR3 contains 12 residues. V lost 3 bases to trimming and J lost 2 bases, with 4 bases between them. CDR3 in amino acids: CASSLQNYGYTF. CDR3 sequence (DNA): TGTGCCAGCAGCTTGCAGAACTATGGCTACACCTTC. The full variable domain, completed using reference TRBV11-2 and TRBJ1-2, is EAGVAQSPRYKIIEKRQSVAFWCNPISGHATLYWYQQILGQGPKLLIQFQNNGVVDDSQLPKDRFSAERLKGVDSTLKIQPAKLEDSAVYLCASSLQNYGYTFGSGTRLTVV.

This sequence joins TRBV19 and TRBJ2-7; D is possibly TRBD1 (6 bases). The CDR3 sequence is 16 residues long. From germline, CDR1 is LNHDA and CDR2 SQIVND (reference sequence). Trimming stripped 1 base from V and 0 bases from J, with 13 bases between. The CDR3 here is CASSIGFGQNSYEQYF. The CDR3 region has the DNA TGTGCCAGTAGTATAGGTTTCGGACAGAACTCCTACGAGCAGTACTTC.

The CDR3 region has the DNA TGTGCCAGCAGCGACTCCGGGACACCGGGCTACACCTTC. Residues: CASSDSGTPGYTF. The rearrangement joins TRBV9 to TRBJ1-2; a possible D gene is TRBD1 (6 bases). Trimming cost V 3 bases and J 8 bases, with 14 bases left between them. Germline values: CDR1 SGDLS, CDR2 YYNGEE. The CDR3 loop spans 13 amino acids.

The chain has TRBV9 and TRBJ2-2; 9 nucleotides align to TRBD2. The junction had 17 bases not matched to a gene; V was cut back by 4 bases and J by 10 bases. CDR3 size: 17 residues. Per germline, CDR1 SGDLS and CDR2 YYNGEE. The CDR3 is CASSPSGIAGASKELFF. CDR3 DNA sequence: TGTGCCAGCAGCCCCAGCGGTATAGCGGGGGCCTCTAAGGAGCTGTTTTTT.

V is TRBV28 and J is TRBJ1-2; a possible D gene is TRBD1 (6 bases). This CDR3 is built from 17 residues. Germline CDR1 and CDR2: MDHEN and SYDVKM. V was trimmed by 1 base and J by 2 bases, leaving 17 bases between them. The CDR3 is CASSLYSEGERNYGYTF. As DNA, the CDR3 is TGTGCCAGCAGTTTATACTCGGAGGGGGAGAGGAACTATGGCTACACCTTC.

This chain links TRBV11-2 with TRBJ2-1; 9 bases agree with TRBD2. This CDR3 is 15 amino acids long. CDR1 and CDR2 (germline): SGHAT, FQNNGV. Trimming at V came to 7 bases and at J to 4 bases, leaving 8 bases not matched to a gene. The CDR3 DNA is TGTGCCAGCACCTTGGGGACTAGCCATTACAATGAGCAGTTCTTC. This gives the protein CASTLGTSHYNEQFF.

The CDR3 DNA is TGTGCCAGTACCATAACCACGACAGCCTTCAATCAGCCCCAGCATTTT. It yields the protein CASTITTTAFNQPQHF. The chain uses TRBV19 and TRBJ1-5, with D tentatively TRBD1 (5 bases). CDR1 LNHDA and CDR2 SQIVND come from the germline V gene (reference sequence). V was shortened by 7 bases and J by 3 bases, with 19 bases between the two germline ends. The CDR3 loop spans 16 amino acids.

The chain has TRBV19 and TRBJ2-2, with 15 bases aligning to TRBD2. This CDR3 is built from 18 residues. The V segment lost 4 bases and the J segment 4 bases; nucleotides outside the gene matches: 7. CDR1 is LNHDA and CDR2 is SQIVND in the germline V gene (reference sequence). CDR3 in amino acids: CASSTWTSGRGFTGELFF. The CDR3 DNA sequence: TGTGCCAGTAGTACGTGGACTAGCGGGAGGGGATTCACCGGGGAGCTGTTTTTT.

The chain joins TRBV25-1 to TRBJ1-1, with D tentatively TRBD1 (6 bases). Germline V CDR1 and CDR2: MGHDK, SYGVNS. The CDR3 is 16 amino acids. V lost 3 bases and J 3 bases, leaving 17 bases between the germline ends. CDR3 protein: CASSDRGRTTDTEAFF. The CDR3 nucleotides are TGTGCCAGCAGTGACAGGGGTAGGACCACGGACACTGAAGCTTTCTTT.

To note about this clone: The identical CDR3 is also encoded by other nucleotide sequences in the sample. J is TRBJ2-1 and V is TRBV27, with D perhaps being TRBD1 or TRBD2 (5 bases each). The V gene lost 4 bases and the J gene lost 0 bases, with 7 bases spanning the gap. The germline V gene encodes CDR1 MNHEY and CDR2 SMNVEV (reference sequence). The length of the CDR3 is 14 residues. The CDR3, as DNA: TGTGCCAGCAGTTCAGGGAGCTCCTACAATGAGCAGTTCTTC. Residues: CASSSGSSYNEQFF.

This sequence joins TRBV4-1 and TRBJ1-2; 8 bases match TRBD1. The CDR3 length is 15 residues. V lost 4 bases and J lost 3; bases outside the gene matches: 7. Germline CDR1 is MGHRA and CDR2 is YSYEKL. The CDR3 nucleotides are TGCGCCAGCAGCCCTTGGGACAGGAGAGACTATGGCTACACCTTC. It translates to CASSPWDRRDYGYTF.

The genes are TRBV4-3 and TRBJ2-5; D is unclear. The germline CDR1 and CDR2 sequences are LGHNA and YSLEER. The CDR3 is 15 amino acids. The V gene lost 1 base and the J gene lost 5 bases, with 14 bases spanning the gap. The CDR3 protein is CASSQVAYGAETQYF. In DNA form, the CDR3 reads TGCGCCAGCAGCCAAGTTGCCTATGGTGCGGAGACCCAGTACTTC.

The gene calls are TRBV28 and TRBJ2-7, with 9 bases matching TRBD1. The CDR3 extends over 13 amino acids. Trimming removed 8 bases from V and 5 bases from J; junction bases left unmatched: 7. Germline V CDR1 and CDR2: MDHEN, SYDVKM. The DNA of the CDR3 is TGTGCCAGCTTCACAGGGGGCTTGGACGAGCAGTACTTC. Translating gives CASFTGGLDEQYF.

This rearrangement joins TRBV7-9 to TRBJ2-1; D might be TRBD1 or TRBD2, each matching 6 bases. V was clipped by 5 bases and J by 9 bases, with 23 bases between them. The CDR3 covers 16 residues. In germline, CDR1 is SEHNR, CDR2 FQNEAQ (reference sequence). CDR3 sequence: CASSSGQSRGVGEQFF. The DNA of the CDR3 is TGTGCCAGCAGCAGCGGACAGAGTAGGGGGGTAGGTGAGCAGTTCTTC.

The chain is built from TRBV5-1 and TRBJ2-1, with D perhaps TRBD1 (7 bases). This CDR3 is 17 amino acids long. The germline gives CDR1 SGHRS, CDR2 YFSETQ. The V end lost 4 bases, the J end lost 0 bases, and 17 bases lay between the germline ends. The CDR3 here is CASSIATRGPSYNEQFF. The CDR3 DNA follows: TGCGCCAGCAGCATCGCGACTAGGGGGCCCTCCTACAATGAGCAGTTCTTC.

The chain couples TRBV6-1 to TRBJ2-1; 13 bases match TRBD2. With V trimmed by 10 bases and J by 10 bases, 4 bases remained unmatched. Germline assignment: CDR1 MNHNS and CDR2 SASEGT. The CDR3 sequence is 12 residues long. This chain's CDR3 is CATTTSGGEQFF. The CDR3 region has the DNA TGTGCCACTACGACTAGCGGGGGGGAGCAGTTCTTC.

The V gene is TRBV28, the J gene TRBJ2-7, with 9 bases matching TRBD1. Germline CDR1 MDHEN, CDR2 SYDVKM. The CDR3 is 14 amino acids. V shed 5 bases and J 2 bases; nucleotides not matched to a gene: 4. The CDR3 sequence: CASSNRGLTYEQYF. CDR3 bases: TGTGCCAGCAGTAACAGGGGGCTAACCTACGAGCAGTACTTC.

The V call is TRBV10-3, the J call TRBJ2-7; 7 nucleotides line up with TRBD1. The CDR3 consists of 15 residues. Germline V CDR1 and CDR2: ENHRY, SYGVKD. Losses at the gene ends were 2 bases for V and 1 base for J; bases not matched to a gene: 5. This CDR3 reads CAISEPTGSSYEQYF. In DNA, the CDR3 is TGTGCCATCAGTGAGCCGACAGGGTCTTCCTACGAGCAGTACTTC.

The chain is built from TRBV5-3 and TRBJ1-2; the D is unclear. TRBV5-3 is reported as an ORF; its role is uncertain. The germline V and J ends were trimmed by 0 bases and 5 bases, with 8 bases remaining between them. The CDR3 has 13 amino acids. In nucleotides, the CDR3 is TGTGCCAGAAGCTTGGAAGGGTTGTATGGCTACACCTTC. Translating gives CARSLEGLYGYTF.

This rearrangement joins TRBV4-1 to TRBJ2-1; D is unresolved. The CDR3 is 14 amino acids. The V gene's germline CDR1 is MGHRA and CDR2 YSYEKL. V shed 0 bases and J shed 4 bases, with 7 bases lying between them. This CDR3 reads CASSQEEGYNEQFF. CDR3 in DNA: TGCGCCAGCAGCCAAGAGGAAGGGTACAATGAGCAGTTCTTC.

The gene calls are TRBV27 and TRBJ2-3; D uncertain. V was pared by 2 bases and J by 3 bases, with 9 bases between. Germline values: CDR1 MNHEY, CDR2 SMNVEV (reference sequence). The CDR3 contains 14 residues. This CDR3 is CASSLGKPTDTQYF. As DNA, the CDR3 is TGTGCCAGCAGTTTAGGGAAACCTACAGATACGCAGTATTTT.